A few counts support the clone carrying this TCR beta chain. Its target is not known. This CDR3 region has 14 residues. Per germline, CDR1 SGHNT and CDR2 YYREEE (reference sequence). Trimming cost V 0 bases and J 3 bases, with 9 bases left between them. From the reads, TCRdb called clonotypes with MiXCR, one entry per CDR3 protein. The sample includes about 700,000 distinct CDR3 sequences, 33% of them seen just once. This record comes from a study of T cell repertoires in cytomegalovirus infection. The overall study: Use of recently identified HLA-C-restricted and well-studied HLA-B-restricted CMV epitopes was part of the study. Shared public TCR beta signatures pointed to both CMV infection and a matching HLA type. Study-wide findings and caveats: Identification of carriers of CMV plus the relevant HLA was achieved through cumulative public TCR beta family frequency. The ex vivo response showed dominance by HLA-C-restricted CMV-specific TCR beta clonotypes.

This chain connects TRBV5-4 to TRBJ2-5; unclear D gene. The clonotype was recovered from a human donor in good health (CMV status not recorded). Some clones in this sample may be carry-over from other donors' samples. This specimen consisted of cultured PBMCs, obtained from culture after CMV antigen stimulation. In DNA form, the CDR3 reads TGTGCCAGCAGCTTGGAAGCTGGAGAAGAGACCCAGTACTTC. Translated: CASSLEAGEETQYF.